This entry lists 14 T cell receptor beta chains sequenced from one sample in a study of blood T cells in healthy people across ages. Alongside a J-beta primer mix, a sample-barcoded 5' primer served in a second PCR lasting about 7 to 12 cycles. TCRdb independently ran MiXCR on the 5' RACE reads; one entry per CDR3 protein. The sample has some 1.5 million distinct CDR3 sequences; 35% to 45% are singletons. Source material: blood. The receptors stem from a woman between 18 and 29 years old in good health.

This chain connects TRBV9 to TRBJ2-5; D is possibly TRBD1 or TRBD2 (5 bases each). CDR3 size: 13 residues. The germline V gene has CDR1 SGDLS and CDR2 YYNGEE. Trimming cost V 3 bases and J 11 bases, with 17 bases left between them. The CDR3 spells CASSAWDGNEQYF. CDR3 DNA: TGTGCCAGCAGCGCATGGGACGGCAATGAGCAGTACTTC.

The genes are TRBV25-1 and TRBJ2-7; maybe TRBD2 (7 bases). The ends were cut back, 4 bases at V and 6 bases at J, with 16 bases in the middle. Germline CDR1 is MGHDK and CDR2 is SYGVNS. The CDR3 runs to 14 residues. DNA for the CDR3: TGTGCCAGCAGTGCAACCGGGGGGCTAACCGAGCAGTACTTC. Amino acid sequence: CASSATGGLTEQYF.

This chain uses TRBV15 with TRBJ2-3; D ambiguous. CDR1 is LNHNV and CDR2 is YYDKDF in the germline V gene (reference sequence). V was pared by 3 bases and J by 3 bases, with 10 bases between. The CDR3 has 14 residues. The CDR3 region is CATSSGWETDTQYF. As DNA, the CDR3 is TGTGCCACCAGCAGTGGCTGGGAAACAGATACGCAGTATTTT. Looking up the rest from reference TRBV15 and TRBJ2-3 gives the full variable domain: DAMVIQNPRYQVTQFGKPVTLSCSQTLNHNVMYWYQQKSSQAPKLLFHYYDKDFNNEADTPDNFQSRRPNTSFCFLDIRSPGLGDTAMYLCATSSGWETDTQYFGPGTRLTVL.

A few counts support this clonotype. The chain joins TRBV6-2 or TRBV6-3 to TRBJ1-2; D unclear. The CDR3 length is 15 residues. The ends were cut back, 0 bases at V and 4 bases at J, with 12 bases in the middle. CDR1 and CDR2 (germline): MNHEY, SVGEGT. CDR3 bases: TGTGCCAGCAGTTACTCGCCTCCAGGACTCTATGGCTACACCTTC. Amino acids: CASSYSPPGLYGYTF.

V usage is TRBV7-9 and J usage is TRBJ2-7; D is ambiguous. The germline V and J ends were trimmed by 3 bases and 7 bases, with 13 bases remaining between them. Germline CDR1 and CDR2: SEHNR and FQNEAQ (reference sequence). The CDR3 sequence is 13 residues long. The CDR3 loop reads CASSFEVYNEQYF. CDR3 nucleotide sequence: TGTGCCAGCAGCTTTGAAGTTTACAATGAGCAGTACTTC.

This clonotype was found many times. V gene TRBV28 combines with J gene TRBJ1-1; D is unclear. The V end was cut by 3 bases, the J end by 5 bases, with 10 bases between. This CDR3 has 13 amino acids. Looked up from germline, CDR1 is MDHEN and CDR2 is SYDVKM. CDR3 in amino acids: CASSFSGGTEAFF. The DNA for the CDR3 is TGTGCCAGCAGTTTCTCAGGAGGAACTGAAGCTTTCTTT.

A few counts support this clonotype. J is TRBJ2-5 and V is TRBV29-1; the D is unclear. This CDR3 comprises 11 residues. Per germline, CDR1 SQVTM and CDR2 ANQGSEA. V dropped 4 bases and J dropped 5 bases, with 8 bases sitting between them. Here the CDR3 DNA reads TGCAGCGTTGGGACGGCGGAGACCCAGTACTTC. Translation: CSVGTAETQYF.

The chain has TRBV4-1 and TRBJ1-5, with D possibly TRBD1 on 5 matching bases. This CDR3 comprises 15 residues. From germline, CDR1 is MGHRA and CDR2 YSYEKL. Trimming took off 4 bases at V and 2 bases at J, with 12 bases between the two ends. The CDR3 nucleotides read TGCGCCAGCAGCCCGACGGAACAGGGCAATCAGCCCCAGCATTTT. This codes for CASSPTEQGNQPQHF.

The chain carries TRBV5-1 and TRBJ1-1, with D unclear. CDR1 and CDR2 from the germline V gene are SGHRS and YFSETQ. This CDR3 comprises 16 residues. V was cut by 2 bases and J by 3 bases, with 17 bases left in between. CDR3 in DNA: TGCGCCAGCAGCTTATTTGTCGGACGTAAGGACACTGAAGCTTTCTTT. Translation: CASSLFVGRKDTEAFF.

Note on this clonotype: A junction end diverges from the germline sequence, so it may reflect a read error. This chain uses TRBV7-9 with TRBJ1-2, with 11 bases fitting TRBD1. Germline CDR1 is SEHNR and CDR2 is FQNEAQ (reference sequence). This CDR3 has 16 residues. CDR3 in DNA: TGTGCCAGCAGTTCTCTCCCGGACAGGGGGCGACATGGCCACACCTTC. Translated: CASSSLPDRGRHGHTF.

This clonotype was counted only a few times. This rearrangement joins TRBV2 to TRBJ1-1; D call uncertain. CDR3 length equals 13 residues. Trimming took off 5 bases at V and 5 bases at J, with 12 bases between the two ends. Germline V CDR1 and CDR2: SNHLY, FYNNEI. CDR3 region: CASSRAGMTEAFF. The CDR3, as DNA: TGTGCCAGCAGTCGTGCAGGCATGACTGAAGCTTTCTTT.

J is TRBJ1-6 and V is TRBV20-1; 7 nucleotides match TRBD1. V lost 5 bases to trimming and J lost 4 bases; unmatched junction nucleotides: 8. The CDR3 is 15 amino acids. The germline gives CDR1 DFQATT, CDR2 SNEGSKA (reference sequence). CDR3 amino acids: CSAFRTGSYNSPLHF. The CDR3 DNA sequence: TGCAGTGCTTTTCGGACAGGCAGTTATAATTCACCCCTCCACTTT.

This chain uses TRBV7-8 with TRBJ1-6, with a possible D match to TRBD1 (6 bases). CDR3 length: 18 residues. The V gene's germline CDR1 is SGHVS and CDR2 FQNEAQ. V lost 1 base, J lost 3 bases, and 16 bases lay in between. In nucleotides, the CDR3 is TGTGCCAGCAGCTTAGGTCGCTCGGGGGGCGTCTATAATTCACCCCTCCACTTT. Its translation: CASSLGRSGGVYNSPLHF. The full variable domain, rest sourced from reference TRBV7-8 and TRBJ1-6, is GAGVSQSPRYKVAKRGQDVALRCDPISGHVSLFWYQQALGQGPEFLTYFQNEAQLDKSGLPSDRFFAERPEGSVSTLKIQRTQQEDSAVYLCASSLGRSGGVYNSPLHFGNGTRLTVT.

This clonotype came up a few times. The chain is built from TRBV10-3 and TRBJ2-3, with D uncertain. This CDR3 contains 14 residues. The germline CDR1 and CDR2 sequences are ENHRY and SYGVKD. V lost 6 bases and J 6 bases, leaving 16 bases between the germline ends. The DNA for the CDR3 is TGTGCCATCAGCCAAGAGAACTCCCAGGATACGCAGTATTTT. As protein: CAISQENSQDTQYF.